Listed here is a single TCR beta chain. What it recognizes is unknown. The data belong to a study of vaccination and CD4 T cells after COVID-19. Study-level background: Post-COVID draws followed diagnosis by a median roughly 93 days (range 35 to 161).

After removal of 7 bases from V and 5 bases from J, the junction contained 13 bases not matched to a gene. CDR1 and CDR2 from the germline V gene are MNHNS and SASEGT. CDR3 length: 15 amino acids. Sequence data for DNA of cultured CD4+ T cells were generated by the Oncomine TCR Beta short-read assay. TCRdb redid the calling of the PCR reads with MiXCR, one entry per CDR3 protein. Among about 12,000 distinct CDR3 sequences, about 50% were seen once, and the ten largest hold roughly 13%. Treatment of the sample: roughly ten-day PBMC culture with coronavirus spike peptide pools or control peptides (ViraFEST assay). Using peptide pools, antigen-specific T cells were expanded in ViraFEST before TCRs were sequenced.

The sequencing input was CD4+ T cells from blood, cultured in vitro. The chain employs TRBV6-1 and TRBJ2-5; 7 bases line up with TRBD2. The source is a human donor who had recovered from COVID-19. The CDR3 loop reads CASTLIWGGDETQYF. The DNA for the CDR3 is TGTGCCAGCACTCTAATTTGGGGGGGGGACGAGACCCAGTACTTC.